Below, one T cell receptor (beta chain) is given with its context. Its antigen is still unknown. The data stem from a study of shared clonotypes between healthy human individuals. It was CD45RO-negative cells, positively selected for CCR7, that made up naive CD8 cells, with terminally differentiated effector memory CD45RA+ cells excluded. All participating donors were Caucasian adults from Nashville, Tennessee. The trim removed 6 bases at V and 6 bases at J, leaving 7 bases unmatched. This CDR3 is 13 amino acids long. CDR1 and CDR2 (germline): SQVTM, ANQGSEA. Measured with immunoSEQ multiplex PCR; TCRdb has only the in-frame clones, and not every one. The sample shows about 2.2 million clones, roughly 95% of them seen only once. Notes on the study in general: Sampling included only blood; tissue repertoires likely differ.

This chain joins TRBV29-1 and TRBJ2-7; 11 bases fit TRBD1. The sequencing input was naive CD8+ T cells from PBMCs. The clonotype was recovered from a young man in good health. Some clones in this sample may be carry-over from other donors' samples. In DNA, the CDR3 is TGCAGCGTACCGGACAGGGGGCTAGGCGAGCAGTACTTC. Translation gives CSVPDRGLGEQYF.